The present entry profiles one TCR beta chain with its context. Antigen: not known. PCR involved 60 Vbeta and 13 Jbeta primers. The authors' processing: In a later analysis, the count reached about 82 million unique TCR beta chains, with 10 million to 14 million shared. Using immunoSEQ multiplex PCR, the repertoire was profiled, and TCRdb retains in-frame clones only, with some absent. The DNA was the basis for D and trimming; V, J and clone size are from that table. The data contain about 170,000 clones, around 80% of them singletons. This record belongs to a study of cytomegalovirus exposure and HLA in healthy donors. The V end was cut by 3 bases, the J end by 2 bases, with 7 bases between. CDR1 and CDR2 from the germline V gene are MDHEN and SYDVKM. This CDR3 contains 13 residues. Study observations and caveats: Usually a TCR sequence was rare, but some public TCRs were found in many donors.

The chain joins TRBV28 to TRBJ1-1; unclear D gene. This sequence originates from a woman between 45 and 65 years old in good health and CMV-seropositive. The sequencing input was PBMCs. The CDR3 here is CASSFPTNTEAFF. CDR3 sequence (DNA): TGTGCCAGCAGTTTTCCCACAAACACTGAAGCTTTCTTT.